This is a list of T cell receptor beta chains from one sample in a study of T cells after yellow fever vaccination. One entry per CDR3 protein results from TCRdb running MiXCR on the 5' RACE reads. The table has approximately 510,000 distinct CDR3 sequences, around a fifth seen once. The sample here was PBMCs, taken roughly 23 days after the first yellow fever vaccination. The receptor source for this set is a man between 18 and 29 years old who received the YFV17D yellow fever vaccine. Both conserved end residues are part of each CDR3. The D gene is left open where the match is weak. Size is omitted from some rows. Given values are once, few, many or a class for expanded clones.

j_call v_call clone_size d_call cdr3_nt cdr3_aa
TRBJ1-4 TRBV4-1 - - TGCGCCAGCAGCCAAGCCCAGCAAGCTTATGAAAAACTGTTTTTT CASSQAQQAYEKLFF
TRBJ1-5 TRBV20-1 many - TGCAGTGCTAGAGGGGTAGGGGGGTATCAGCCCCAGCATTTT CSARGVGGYQPQHF
TRBJ2-2 TRBV4-1 few TRBD1 TGCGCCAGCAGTCAAAGACAGGGAAACACCGGGGAGCTGTTTTTT CASSQRQGNTGELFF
TRBJ1-1 TRBV10-3 - - TGTGCCATCAGGGACAACACTGAAGCTTTCTTT CAIRDNTEAFF
TRBJ2-6 TRBV28 - - TGCGCTACACACCCAGCCCAGGGCTCTGGGGCCAACGTCCTGACTTTC CATHPAQGSGANVLTF
TRBJ2-2 TRBV11-2 few TRBD2 TGTGCCAGCAGCTTACTAGCGGGGAGGAACACCGGGGAGCTGTTTTTT CASSLLAGRNTGELFF
TRBJ1-6 TRBV27 few - TGTGCCAGCAGTCCCTGGGCCGATTCACCCCTCCACTTT CASSPWADSPLHF
TRBJ1-5 TRBV27 - - TGTGCCAGCAGTTTACGTGCCAGTCAGCCCCAGCATTTT CASSLRASQPQHF
TRBJ2-7 TRBV7-2 - - TGTGCCAGCAGCTCTAAGTTCGGGAGTAGCTCCTACGAGCAGTACTTC CASSSKFGSSSYEQYF
TRBJ1-1 TRBV11-2 few - TGTGCCAGCAGCTCCAGGGCCCGCACTGAAGCTTTCTTT CASSSRARTEAFF
TRBJ2-1 TRBV12-3/TRBV12-4 - TRBD2 TGTGCCAGCGCCAGCGGGGGGATCGGGGAGCAGTTCTTC CASASGGIGEQFF
TRBJ1-6 TRBV7-8 - TRBD1 TGTGCCAGCAGCGGGTTCGACAGGGGAAATTCACCCCTCCACTTT CASSGFDRGNSPLHF
TRBJ1-1 TRBV7-9 few - TGTGCCAGCAGCTCCGCCACTGAAGCTTTCTTT CASSSATEAFF
TRBJ1-1 TRBV7-9 few - TGTGCCAGCAGGGACTACAGTGGGACTGAAGCTTTCTTT CASRDYSGTEAFF
TRBJ2-7 TRBV6-2/TRBV6-3 - - TGTGCCAGCAAAGGGGACCGCCCCTCCTACGAGCAGTACTTC CASKGDRPSYEQYF
TRBJ1-1 TRBV5-1 - - TGCGCCAGCAGCTTCCGACCTATGCAGCCAATGAACACTGAAGCTTTCTTT CASSFRPMQPMNTEAFF
TRBJ1-2 TRBV6-5 - TRBD1 TGTGCCAGCAGTTACGAGGGACAGGGGGTTCGCTACACCTTC CASSYEGQGVRYTF
TRBJ2-7 TRBV6-2/TRBV6-3 - - TGTGCCAGCAGTTACTTAGGGGCCGAGCAGTACTTC CASSYLGAEQYF
TRBJ2-3 TRBV7-8 - - TGTGCCAGCAGCGCACCTACCCGGAGCTCGACAGATACGCAGTATTTT CASSAPTRSSTDTQYF
TRBJ1-3 TRBV6-5 - - TGTGCCAGCAGTTATTCGGGGGCGGGGGTTCGCTCTGGAAACACCATATATTTT CASSYSGAGVRSGNTIYF
TRBJ2-5 TRBV12-3/TRBV12-4 few - TGTGCCAGCAGTCGACAGGTCTGGACCCAGTACTTC CASSRQVWTQYF
TRBJ2-3 TRBV5-1 - TRBD2 TGCGCCAGCAGCGACACCGGGACTAGCGTTCCTTATACGCAGTATTTT CASSDTGTSVPYTQYF
TRBJ2-1 TRBV29-1 few TRBD1 TGCAGCGTTAGTCGGCAACAGGGGGGCAATGAGCAGTTCTTC CSVSRQQGGNEQFF
TRBJ2-1 TRBV5-1 few - TGCGCCAGCAGTAATCTAGCGAACGAGCAGTTCTTC CASSNLANEQFF
TRBJ1-1 TRBV5-6 few - TGTGCCAGCAGCTATGAATCGAACACTGAAGCTTTCTTT CASSYESNTEAFF
TRBJ1-5 TRBV4-1 few - TGCGCCAGCAGCCAAGGGGAGGTCTTTTACAATCAGCCCCAGCATTTT CASSQGEVFYNQPQHF
TRBJ2-2 TRBV7-9 many - TGTGCCAGCAGCTTTGACACCGGGGAGCTGTTTTTT CASSFDTGELFF
TRBJ2-6 TRBV5-1 few - TGCGCCAGCAGCCGTACGTTGTCACCTTTCTCTGGGGCCAACGTCCTGACTTTC CASSRTLSPFSGANVLTF
TRBJ2-2 TRBV5-4 - - TGTGCCAGCAGCGTAGATGCCGGGGGCGCCTATGTCGCCGGGGAGCTGTTTTTT CASSVDAGGAYVAGELFF
TRBJ2-5 TRBV4-1 - TRBD1 TGCGCCAGCAGCAAATGGGACAGCCACCAAGAGACCCAGTACTTC CASSKWDSHQETQYF
TRBJ1-6 TRBV5-1 many TRBD1 TGCGCCAGCAGCCCGTCGGGACAGGGACGTTCACCCCTCCACTTT CASSPSGQGRSPLHF
TRBJ1-2 TRBV14 - - TGTGCCAGCAGCCAAGTAGTCAACAACCCCTATGGCTACACCTTC CASSQVVNNPYGYTF
TRBJ1-1 TRBV27 many - TGTGCCAGCAGTTTATCTAAGTGGAATGAAGCTTTCTTT CASSLSKWNEAFF
TRBJ2-1 TRBV7-2 many - TGTGCCAGCAGCCTGATCTTCGGGGTTCAGTTCTTC CASSLIFGVQFF
TRBJ1-2 TRBV12-3/TRBV12-4 - - TGTGCCAGCAGCGAAACCGGAGTCGGTCAGACCTATGGCTACACCTTC CASSETGVGQTYGYTF
TRBJ2-3 TRBV7-9 - - TGTGCCAGCAGCCATCCACCAGACAGGTCTACAGATACGCAGTATTTT CASSHPPDRSTDTQYF
TRBJ1-5 TRBV29-1 - TRBD1 TGCAGCGTTGTAAGGGCTTGGGGACAGGGGGCCCCCAGGCCCCAGCATTTT CSVVRAWGQGAPRPQHF
TRBJ2-7 TRBV7-9 - TRBD1 TGTGCCAGCAGCTCGAGGACAGGGGCGCGGGAGCAGTACTTC CASSSRTGAREQYF
TRBJ2-1 TRBV7-3 - TRBD2 TGTGCCAGCAGCTTAAATAGCGGGGTCCCCAATGAGCAGTTCTTC CASSLNSGVPNEQFF
TRBJ2-4 TRBV7-2 once - TGTGCCAGCAGCTTAGACGCCTTTGACATTCAGTACTTC CASSLDAFDIQYF
TRBJ2-6 TRBV10-3 few - TGTGCCATCAGTGAGGAGGGGGCTGGGGCCAACGTCCTGACTTTC CAISEEGAGANVLTF